These T cell receptor beta chains were read from a single sample in a study of blood T cell repertoires in COVID-19. Sequencing was performed with immunoSEQ multiplex PCR; in TCRdb, only in-frame clones are kept and a portion is missing. The data contain about 220,000 clones, about 88% of them singletons. Sequencing was carried out using peripheral blood. Every receptor here comes from a man in his fifties or sixties who had recovered from COVID-19. Each CDR3 is given with its conserved first and last residue. A D gene is named only where the DNA matches it firmly. Clone size is given for some rows only: seen once, a few or many times, or a class if the clone is expanded.

abundance,d_gene,j_gene,v_gene,CDR3aa,CDR3nt
NA,TRBD2,TRBJ2-1,TRBV11-2,CASSLVSGTTTNEQFF,TGTGCCAGCAGCTTAGTGAGCGGGACTACTACCAATGAGCAGTTCTTC
NA,TRBD1,TRBJ1-5,TRBV6-2/TRBV6-3,CASSLGQGLIKVFNQPQHF,TGTGCCAGCAGTTTGGGACAGGGGTTAATAAAGGTATTCAATCAGCCCCAGCATTTT
NA,NA,TRBJ2-6,TRBV2,CASSQFSGANVLTF,TGTGCCAGCAGTCAGTTCTCTGGGGCCAACGTCCTGACTTTC
NA,TRBD2,TRBJ2-5,TRBV11-1,CASSLARGLAGYQETQYF,TGTGCCAGCAGCTTAGCCCGAGGGCTAGCGGGGTACCAAGAGACCCAGTACTTC
NA,NA,TRBJ2-3,TRBV6-5,CASRSSLDTQYF,TGTGCCAGCAGGTCGTCTCTAGATACGCAGTATTTT
NA,NA,TRBJ2-3,TRBV7-8,CASSLYAGYRTDTQYF,TGTGCCAGCAGCTTATATGCAGGGTATCGCACAGATACGCAGTATTTT
NA,TRBD2,TRBJ2-5,TRBV27,CASRPGRREVLKTQYF,TGTGCCAGCAGGCCCGGAAGGCGGGAGGTTCTGAAGACCCAGTACTTC
NA,TRBD1,TRBJ2-6,TRBV6-1,CASSDRTGILSGANVLTF,TGTGCCAGCAGTGACCGGACAGGCATCCTCTCTGGGGCCAACGTCCTGACTTTC
NA,NA,TRBJ1-5,TRBV4-1,CASSPYYSNQPQHF,TGCGCCAGCAGCCCCTACTATAGCAATCAGCCCCAGCATTTT
NA,TRBD2,TRBJ2-1,TRBV2,CASSEAGLAGGSYNEQFF,TGTGCCAGCAGTGAAGCGGGACTAGCGGGCGGCTCCTACAATGAGCAGTTCTTC
few,NA,TRBJ1-4,TRBV3-1/TRBV3-2,CASSLREKLFF,TGTGCCAGCAGCCTACGGGAAAAACTGTTTTTT
NA,NA,TRBJ1-4,TRBV28,CASSLVSEKLFF,TGTGCCAGCAGTTTGGTCAGTGAAAAACTGTTTTTT
NA,TRBD2,TRBJ2-3,TRBV7-6,CASSPRLASTDTQYF,TGTGCCAGCAGCCCCCGACTAGCTAGCACAGATACGCAGTATTTT
NA,TRBD1,TRBJ1-1,TRBV6-5,CASSLGQGPYSAFF,TGTGCCAGCAGTCTTGGACAGGGACCCTACAGCGCTTTCTTT
NA,TRBD2,TRBJ2-1,TRBV19,CASSALAGGFYNEQFF,TGTGCCAGTAGCGCTTTAGCGGGAGGCTTCTACAATGAGCAGTTCTTC
NA,NA,TRBJ2-1,TRBV28,CASSLSGASSNNEQFF,TGTGCCAGCAGTTTGTCAGGGGCAAGCTCCAACAATGAGCAGTTCTTC
NA,TRBD2,TRBJ2-5,TRBV24-1,CATSDAGAVETQYF,TGTGCCACCAGTGACGCGGGAGCTGTTGAGACCCAGTACTTC
NA,NA,TRBJ2-5,TRBV6-6,CASTTGTAGAETQYF,TGTGCCAGCACCACCGGGACTGCCGGGGCAGAGACCCAGTACTTC
NA,TRBD1,TRBJ1-2,TRBV27,CASRLRTGRGYTF,TGTGCCAGCAGACTAAGGACAGGGCGAGGCTACACCTTC
NA,NA,TRBJ2-1,TRBV27,CASSADKLFWFF,TGTGCCAGCAGTGCCGACAAGTTATTCTGGTTCTTC
NA,TRBD1,TRBJ2-1,TRBV5-5,CASSPGTGGYNEQFF,TGTGCCAGCAGCCCCGGGACAGGGGGCTACAATGAGCAGTTCTTC
NA,TRBD1,TRBJ2-3,TRBV9,CASSPRTGETDTQYF,TGTGCCAGCAGCCCCAGGACAGGGGAAACAGATACGCAGTATTTT
NA,TRBD2,TRBJ2-3,TRBV3-1/TRBV3-2,CASSPEPGGSTDTQYF,TGTGCCAGCAGCCCAGAACCGGGAGGGAGCACAGATACGCAGTATTTT
once,TRBD1,TRBJ2-1,TRBV27,CASSPIRPGTGYYNEQFF,TGTGCCAGCAGTCCAATACGCCCGGGGACAGGGTACTACAATGAGCAGTTCTTC
NA,TRBD1,TRBJ2-7,TRBV5-1,CASSSDRGDEQYF,TGCGCCAGCAGCTCAGACAGGGGGGACGAGCAGTACTTC
once,TRBD2,TRBJ2-4,TRBV2,CASSDRGGWLAKNIQYF,TGTGCCAGCAGTGACCGGGGAGGGTGGTTAGCCAAAAACATTCAGTACTTC
few,TRBD1,TRBJ2-3,TRBV23-1,CASSQSGIRDRGRGLTDTQYF,TGCGCCAGCAGTCAATCGGGGATAAGAGACAGGGGAAGAGGGCTCACAGATACGCAGTATTTT
once,TRBD2,TRBJ2-1,TRBV6-5,CASTGVAGPYNEQFF,TGTGCCAGCACTGGAGTAGCGGGGCCCTACAATGAGCAGTTCTTC
NA,NA,TRBJ2-7,TRBV28,CASSLRDTYEQYF,TGTGCCAGCAGTTTAAGGGACACCTACGAGCAGTACTTC
NA,TRBD2,TRBJ2-7,TRBV9,CASSKSGTSSYEQYF,TGTGCCAGCAGCAAATCCGGGACTAGCTCCTACGAGCAGTACTTC
NA,NA,TRBJ2-2,TRBV7-9,CASSLGMGALTGELFF,TGTGCCAGCAGCTTAGGGATGGGGGCGCTAACCGGGGAGCTGTTTTTT
NA,TRBD2,TRBJ2-1,TRBV27,CASSRLAGGKYNEQFF,TGTGCCAGCAGTAGACTAGCGGGAGGGAAATACAATGAGCAGTTCTTC
NA,TRBD2,TRBJ2-7,TRBV27,CASRRSGSSYEQYF,TGTGCCAGCAGGCGTAGCGGGAGCTCCTACGAGCAGTACTTC
NA,NA,TRBJ2-5,TRBV6-5,CASSYGGGGQETQYF,TGTGCCAGCAGTTACGGAGGGGGGGGTCAAGAGACCCAGTACTTC
NA,NA,TRBJ2-7,TRBV27,CASSLTRSYEQYF,TGTGCCAGCAGTTTAACCAGATCCTACGAGCAGTACTTC
few,NA,TRBJ1-3,TRBV6-6,CASSYGGSAGNTIYF,TGTGCCAGCAGTTACGGGGGGAGCGCTGGAAACACCATATATTTT
NA,TRBD1,TRBJ2-3,TRBV18,CASSPDQAGGSDTQYF,TGTGCCAGCTCACCAGATCAGGCAGGGGGCTCAGATACGCAGTATTTT
NA,TRBD1,TRBJ2-7,TRBV28,CASSTSGTGGTEQYF,TGTGCCAGCAGTACATCCGGGACAGGGGGAACCGAGCAGTACTTC
few,TRBD2,TRBJ2-2,TRBV7-9,CASSSGRVTGELFF,TGTGCCAGCAGCAGCGGGAGGGTAACCGGGGAGCTGTTTTTT
once,TRBD2,TRBJ2-7,TRBV6-2/TRBV6-3,CASSYGGRFNEQYF,TGTGCCAGCAGTTACGGCGGGAGGTTCAACGAGCAGTACTTC
NA,NA,TRBJ1-2,TRBV28,CASLLFGQMNGYTF,TGTGCCAGTCTACTTTTTGGACAGATGAATGGCTACACCTTC
NA,NA,TRBJ2-5,TRBV19,CASSSYSTGQKTQYF,TGTGCCAGTAGTTCATACTCGACAGGTCAAAAGACCCAGTACTTC
NA,TRBD1,TRBJ2-7,TRBV5-1,CASSLFPGTGYEQYF,TGCGCCAGCAGCTTATTCCCCGGGACAGGGTACGAGCAGTACTTC
NA,TRBD2,TRBJ2-3,TRBV4-2,CASSQEAGMVPDTQYF,TGTGCCAGCAGCCAGGAAGCGGGAATGGTGCCAGATACGCAGTATTTT
NA,NA,TRBJ2-1,TRBV11-2,CASSPEPLKNEQFF,TGTGCCAGCAGCCCAGAACCCCTGAAAAATGAGCAGTTCTTC
NA,NA,TRBJ1-5,TRBV28,CASSGAGINQPQHF,TGTGCCAGCAGCGGAGCGGGGATCAATCAGCCCCAGCATTTT
NA,TRBD1,TRBJ2-5,TRBV7-9,CASSSGQGRETQYF,TGTGCCAGCAGCTCCGGACAGGGGCGAGAGACCCAGTACTTC
NA,TRBD1,TRBJ2-4,TRBV7-2,CASSMSRDRGPLAKNIQYF,TGTGCCAGCAGCATGTCCCGGGACAGGGGGCCCCTAGCCAAAAACATTCAGTACTTC
few,NA,TRBJ1-6,TRBV5-1,CASSLTSGTPLTSPLHF,TGCGCCAGCAGCCTCACCTCGGGGACACCTCTGACTTCACCCCTCCACTTT
NA,TRBD2,TRBJ2-7,TRBV19,CASSGAGLAGAYEQYF,TGTGCCAGTAGTGGGGCGGGACTAGCGGGAGCCTACGAGCAGTACTTC
NA,NA,TRBJ2-1,TRBV4-1,CASSQETVSPHNEQFF,TGCGCCAGCAGCCAAGAAACAGTCTCACCCCATAATGAGCAGTTCTTC
few,NA,TRBJ2-7,TRBV7-8,CASSLEEISRNQYF,TGTGCCAGCAGCTTAGAGGAGATTTCGCGAAATCAGTACTTC
NA,NA,TRBJ1-2,TRBV19,CASKERSYGYTF,TGTGCCAGTAAAGAACGGAGCTATGGCTACACCTTC
NA,NA,TRBJ1-1,TRBV7-9,CASSLGTFEAFF,TGTGCCAGCAGCCTCGGGACATTTGAAGCTTTCTTT
NA,NA,TRBJ2-6,TRBV3-1/TRBV3-2,CASSLTTGTGANVLTF,TGTGCCAGCAGCCTAACGACCGGGACAGGGGCCAACGTCCTGACTTTC